Listed below are T cell receptor beta chains from one sample, sequenced in a study of beta chain features in type 1 diabetes. Assay used: immunoSEQ multiplex PCR; TCRdb lists only in-frame clones, some missing. Among more than 300,000 clones listed, 8% were seen once. Input material: central memory CD4+ T cells from blood. All receptors derive from a woman aged 18 to 35 in good health. Each CDR3 is given with its conserved first and last residue. Fields, in order: V gene, D gene, clone size, J gene, CDR3 DNA, CDR3 protein. A D gene is named only where the DNA matches it firmly. Clone size is stated in some rows and not others, as once, few, many or a class when expanded.

TRBV10-1	NA	NA	TRBJ2-3	TGCGCCAGCAGTGCGGCTAGCACAGATACGCAGTATTTT	CASSAASTDTQYF
TRBV11-2	TRBD2	many	TRBJ2-1	TGTGCCAGCAGGCAAGGACTAGCAGCGGAGTCCTACAATGAGCAGTTCTTC	CASRQGLAAESYNEQFF
TRBV7-2	NA	few	TRBJ2-5	TGTGCCAGCAGCTTCTTCGAAGAGACCCAGTACTTC	CASSFFEETQYF
TRBV28	NA	NA	TRBJ1-1	TGTGCCAGCAGCCTTGGACAGCCTGAAGCTTTCTTT	CASSLGQPEAFF
TRBV7-2	NA	NA	TRBJ1-2	TGTGCCAGCAGCTTAGAGTCGGCAGCTGGCTACACCTTC	CASSLESAAGYTF
TRBV7-2	NA	NA	TRBJ2-3	TGTGCCAGCAGCTTTCTGGGCGGAACCACAGATACGCAGTATTTT	CASSFLGGTTDTQYF
TRBV7-9	TRBD2	NA	TRBJ2-7	TGTGCCAGCAGCTTTCCCGGGACTAGCGGGAGAGATGAGCAGTACTTC	CASSFPGTSGRDEQYF
TRBV7-2	NA	NA	TRBJ2-1	TGTGCCAGCAGCTTAGATTCGACGATCTACAATGAGCAGTTCTTC	CASSLDSTIYNEQFF
TRBV9	NA	NA	TRBJ1-1	TGTGCCAGCAGCCTAAGCGTAAACACTGAAGCTTTCTTT	CASSLSVNTEAFF
TRBV6-5	NA	NA	TRBJ2-7	TGTGCCAGCAGTCGACGGGGCGACGAGCAGTACTTC	CASSRRGDEQYF
TRBV2	NA	NA	TRBJ1-5	TGTGCCAGCAGTGCAACCGGGGACCGTAGCAATCAGCCCCAGCATTTT	CASSATGDRSNQPQHF
TRBV19	NA	NA	TRBJ2-1	TGTGCCAGTAGTATGGGGCGGGATGGCGCTGAGCAGTTCTTC	CASSMGRDGAEQFF
TRBV28	NA	few	TRBJ1-5	TGTGCCAGCAGCCAAGGTTCTGGCAATCAGCCCCAGCATTTT	CASSQGSGNQPQHF
TRBV4-2	NA	few	TRBJ1-1	TGTGCCAGCAGTGTCGACCCAAAGAACACTGAAGCTTTCTTT	CASSVDPKNTEAFF
TRBV11-2	NA	NA	TRBJ2-5	TGTGCCAGCAGCTTAATAGTCCTCCCCAAAGAGACCCAGTACTTC	CASSLIVLPKETQYF
TRBV18	NA	many	TRBJ2-6	TGTGCCAGCTCACAGACAGCCTCTGGGGCCAACGTCCTGACTTTC	CASSQTASGANVLTF
TRBV10-3	NA	NA	TRBJ1-1	TGTGCCATCAGGGAAAGGGACACTGAAGCTTTCTTT	CAIRERDTEAFF
TRBV19	NA	many	TRBJ1-2	TGTGCCAGTAGTCGACAGGCCTACTATGGCTACACCTTC	CASSRQAYYGYTF
TRBV10-3	NA	few	TRBJ1-3	TGTGCCATCAGTGAGAGGGGACAATCTGGAAACACCATATATTTT	CAISERGQSGNTIYF
TRBV15	NA	NA	TRBJ2-3	TGTGCCACCAGCAGAGAAGGTTACGGGACAAGACAAGATACGCAGTATTTT	CATSREGYGTRQDTQYF
TRBV12-5	NA	NA	TRBJ1-1	TGTGCTAGTGGTTTGGCCCCAAGTGGGGAAGCTTTCTTT	CASGLAPSGEAFF
TRBV6-6	NA	NA	TRBJ1-5	TGTGCCAGCAGTTACTCGAGTCTTCAGCCCCAGCATTTT	CASSYSSLQPQHF
TRBV5-4	NA	many	TRBJ2-4	TGTGCCAGCAGCTCTAGCTCTGGCAAAAACATTCAGTACTTC	CASSSSSGKNIQYF
TRBV6-6	TRBD1	NA	TRBJ1-3	TGTGCCAGCAGATCCACAGGGGGCGCTGGAAACACCATATATTTT	CASRSTGGAGNTIYF
TRBV7-2	TRBD2	NA	TRBJ2-1	TGTGCCAGCAGCTTAGGGCCTAGCGGGAGTCGGCAGTTCTTC	CASSLGPSGSRQFF
TRBV29-1	TRBD1	NA	TRBJ2-3	TGCAGCGTTGGGTTGGGGACAGTCACAGATACGCAGTATTTT	CSVGLGTVTDTQYF
TRBV4-3	NA	few	TRBJ2-2	TGCGCCAGCAGCCAACTCGGGACAAACGGGGAGCTGTTTTTT	CASSQLGTNGELFF
TRBV9	TRBD1	NA	TRBJ1-1	TGTGCCAGCAGCGTTTCAGGGGGCGAAGGTGAAGCTTTCTTT	CASSVSGGEGEAFF
TRBV5-1	TRBD1	NA	TRBJ2-7	TGCGCCAGCAGCTTGTCTGGGACAGGGCGCAACTACGAGCAGTACTTC	CASSLSGTGRNYEQYF
TRBV4-1	NA	few	TRBJ1-5	TGCGCCAGCAGCCAAGTTGGGGAATCCCAGCCCCAGCATTTT	CASSQVGESQPQHF
TRBV27	TRBD1	NA	TRBJ2-7	TGTGCCACCCAGCGAAAGGGACAGGGGGCCTTCCGCTACGAGCAGTACTTC	CATQRKGQGAFRYEQYF
TRBV2	NA	few	TRBJ2-7	TGTGCCAGCAGTGAAGATTTAGGGCCAATCGAGCAGTACTTC	CASSEDLGPIEQYF
TRBV6-6	TRBD1	few	TRBJ2-5	TGTGCCAGCAGCTCCGGGACAGGGGGCGGCGAGACCCAGTACTTC	CASSSGTGGGETQYF
TRBV10-2	TRBD2	NA	TRBJ2-1	TGCGCCAGCAGTGCAGGGACTAGCGGATACAATGAGCAGTTCTTC	CASSAGTSGYNEQFF
TRBV29-1	NA	NA	TRBJ1-5	TGCAGCGTCGCCGAAAACGGGGGCAATCAGCCCCAGCATTTT	CSVAENGGNQPQHF
TRBV28	TRBD1	NA	TRBJ2-7	TGTGCCAGCAGTCGGACAGGGGGCTTTTACGAGCAGTACTTC	CASSRTGGFYEQYF
TRBV11-1	NA	few	TRBJ2-4	TGTGCCAGCAGCCAACAGCCGGGGAACATTCAGTACTTC	CASSQQPGNIQYF
TRBV2	NA	NA	TRBJ2-2	TGTGCCAGCAGTGGGTCAGTGGGGGTCGGGGAGCTGTTTTTT	CASSGSVGVGELFF
TRBV6-6	NA	few	TRBJ1-4	TGTGCCAGCAGTCTACGACCCGCGGAAAAACTGTTTTTT	CASSLRPAEKLFF
TRBV5-4	TRBD1	NA	TRBJ2-7	TGTGCCAGCAGCTCGAACAGGGGGAACCACGAGCAGTACTTC	CASSSNRGNHEQYF